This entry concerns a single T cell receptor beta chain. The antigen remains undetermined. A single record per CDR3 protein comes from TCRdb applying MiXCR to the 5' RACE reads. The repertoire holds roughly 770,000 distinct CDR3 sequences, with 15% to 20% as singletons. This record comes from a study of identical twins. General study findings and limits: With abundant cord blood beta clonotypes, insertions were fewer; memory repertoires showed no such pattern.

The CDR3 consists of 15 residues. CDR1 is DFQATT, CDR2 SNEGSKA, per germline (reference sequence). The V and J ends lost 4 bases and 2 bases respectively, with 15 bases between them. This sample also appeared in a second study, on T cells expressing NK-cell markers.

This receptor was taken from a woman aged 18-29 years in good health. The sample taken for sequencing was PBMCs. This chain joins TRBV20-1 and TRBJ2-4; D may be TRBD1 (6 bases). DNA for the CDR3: TGCAGTGCTACCTCAGGGGATCGGCCCAAAAACATTCAGTACTTC. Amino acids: CSATSGDRPKNIQYF.